A selection of T cell receptor beta chains follows, all from one sample in a study of B cell selection in AIRE deficiency. Some clones are missing from TCRdb's copy, which holds only in-frame ones; the method was immunoSEQ multiplex PCR. The data show tens of thousands of clones, with around 90% seen just once and 1.4% held by the top ten. The material sequenced was CD4+CD25+ Tregs sorted from PBMCs. These receptors all stem from a human donor in good health. CDR3s include the opening cysteine and the closing phenylalanine or tryptophan. Clone size, where shown, is once, few, many, or a class for clones that have expanded.

j_gene | v_gene | abundance | CDR3aa
TRBJ1-4 | TRBV15 | once | CATSRDTGTSGLKLFF
TRBJ2-3 | TRBV5-1 | - | CASSLRTLAPTDTQYF
TRBJ2-2 | TRBV19 | - | CASSRQGGGELFF
TRBJ2-2 | TRBV11-1 | - | CASNRYGSGDTGELFF
TRBJ2-2 | TRBV6-1 | - | CASRTGTSDTGELFF
TRBJ1-3 | TRBV4-1 | - | CASSQDIWSGSGNTIYF
TRBJ2-1 | TRBV9 | - | CASSFGTSGIDEQFF
TRBJ2-7 | TRBV14 | - | CASSHDYEQYF
TRBJ2-1 | TRBV7-2 | once | CASSSRGGRYNEQFF
TRBJ1-1 | TRBV6-6 | - | CAGSSENTEAFF
TRBJ2-1 | TRBV16 | - | CASSRKRGGIYNEQFF
TRBJ1-5 | TRBV19 | - | CASISDRRYSNQPQHF
TRBJ2-1 | TRBV18 | few | CAIPISEGGDHEQFF
TRBJ1-2 | TRBV7-8 | - | CASSFGNQHGYTF
TRBJ2-3 | TRBV6-5 | - | CASSQGAGTDTQYF
TRBJ2-7 | TRBV11-2 | - | CASSLRSSGGAYEQYF
TRBJ2-1 | TRBV7-2 | - | CASSLVLNEQFF
TRBJ2-1 | TRBV18 | - | CASSPSGQGVNEQFF
TRBJ2-1 | TRBV19 | - | CASSIGSYNEQFF
TRBJ1-1 | TRBV2 | - | CASSIQGGETEAFF
TRBJ1-1 | TRBV7-9 | - | CASSPLLGQENTEAFF
TRBJ1-1 | TRBV10-3 | - | CAISGTFRGGGNTEAFF
TRBJ1-1 | TRBV7-8 | - | CASSLAEGYSFGAFF
TRBJ2-5 | TRBV4-1 | - | CASSQVDRAEETQYF
TRBJ2-3 | TRBV5-1 | - | CASSLGTVGTDTQYF
TRBJ2-3 | TRBV6-5 | - | CASSLSSSTDTQYF
TRBJ2-7 | TRBV10-1 | - | CASSAGRGVSEQYF
TRBJ1-1 | TRBV2 | medium-sized | CASSQGARATEAFF
TRBJ1-1 | TRBV6-1 | - | CASILGVLNTEAFF
TRBJ2-1 | TRBV25-1 | - | CASSEYGSNEQFF
TRBJ2-5 | TRBV9 | - | CASSVGRGGSQETQYF
TRBJ1-4 | TRBV5-1 | - | CASSLQATNEKLFF
TRBJ2-7 | TRBV10-2 | - | CASMERVLYEQYF
TRBJ2-2 | TRBV27 | - | CASSLGRVGGELFF
TRBJ2-1 | TRBV6-6 | - | CASSYGGQYNEQFF
TRBJ1-3 | TRBV5-4 | - | CASSLEGNTIYF
TRBJ2-3 | TRBV5-1 | - | CASSYTAGSTDTQYF
TRBJ2-5 | TRBV2 | - | CASSLDETQYF
TRBJ2-5 | TRBV6-5 | - | CTCMSRDTETQYF
TRBJ2-5 | TRBV6-1 | few | CASSEGFRETQYF
TRBJ1-2 | TRBV5-8 | - | CASSLAGGGRYGYTF
TRBJ2-3 | TRBV5-1 | - | CASSYGGRTDTQYF
TRBJ1-6 | TRBV14 | - | CASSSQSSYNSPLHF
TRBJ2-5 | TRBV19 | few | CASSGPYRGLRETQYF
TRBJ2-5 | TRBV27 | - | CASSLRRGGLETQYF
TRBJ2-7 | TRBV7-2 | once | CASSLAQSGLLYEQYF
TRBJ2-7 | TRBV6-1 | - | CASSDKGRTYEQYF